Below, one T cell receptor beta chain is given with its context. Sequencing used immunoSEQ multiplex PCR; TCRdb keeps in-frame clones, though not all of them. The data hold tens of thousands of clones, with 86% observed a single time. In germline, CDR1 is MGHDK, CDR2 SYGVNS. Losses at the gene ends were 8 bases for V and 2 bases for J; bases not matched to a gene: 11. The CDR3 covers 15 residues. This entry belongs to a study of blood T cell repertoires in COVID-19. This clonotype was obtained from a man in his 70s with acute or convalescent COVID-19. The J gene is TRBJ2-5, the V gene TRBV25-1; TRBD1 matches 7 bases. Sequencing was carried out using peripheral blood. CDR3 region: CASESMGRGQETQYF. CDR3 in DNA: TGTGCCAGCGAAAGTATGGGCAGGGGGCAAGAGACCCAGTACTTC.